What follows are 25 T cell receptor beta chains derived from one specimen sequenced in a study of long-term antiretroviral therapy in people with HIV. The assay, immunoSEQ v3.0, was run at survey level. Sequencing used immunoSEQ multiplex PCR; TCRdb keeps in-frame clones, though not all of them. The repertoire holds some 35,000 clones, with over 75% as singletons. Material: unsorted PBMCs, obtained 0.6 years after starting antiretroviral therapy. The receptors come from a man in his late teens or twenties with HIV.

This sequence joins TRBV29-1 and TRBJ2-5, with D unclear. Germline CDR1 and CDR2: SQVTM and ANQGSEA. The CDR3 sequence is 14 residues long. V was trimmed by 3 bases and J by 4 bases, leaving 15 bases between them. CDR3 residues: CSVEVKGMGETQYF. CDR3 nucleotides: TGCAGCGTTGAGGTCAAGGGTATGGGAGAGACCCAGTACTTC. The whole variable domain, remainder taken from reference TRBV29-1 and TRBJ2-5, is SAVISQKPSRDICQRGTSLTIQCQVDSQVTMMFWYRQQPGQSLTLIATANQGSEATYESGFVIDKFPISRPNLTFSTLTVSNMSPEDSSIYLCSVEVKGMGETQYFGPGTRLLVL.

V usage is TRBV6-5 and J usage is TRBJ2-1; TRBD2 matches 10 bases. The CDR3 totals 15 residues. After removal of 6 bases from V and 10 bases from J, the junction contained 12 bases not matched to a gene. The germline gives CDR1 MNHEY, CDR2 SVGAGI. The CDR3 loop is CASRAGASGRREQFF. As DNA, the CDR3 is TGTGCCAGCAGGGCTGGGGCTAGCGGGAGACGGGAGCAGTTCTTC.

The rearrangement uses TRBV2 and TRBJ2-6; maybe TRBD1 (6 bases). The V end was cut by 8 bases, the J end by 2 bases, with 10 bases between. Germline V gene lookup returns CDR1 SNHLY and CDR2 FYNNEI. This CDR3 spans 14 amino acids. As DNA, the CDR3 is TGTGCCAGCCCGTCAGGGGCTGGGGCCAACGTCCTGACTTTC. It specifies CASPSGAGANVLTF.

V gene TRBV30 combines with J gene TRBJ1-3, with D unresolved. The V end was cut by 3 bases, the J end by 8 bases, with 14 bases between. CDR1 is GTSNPN, CDR2 SVGIG, per germline (reference sequence). The CDR3 has 13 amino acids. This CDR3 reads CAWREPPKDTIYF. The CDR3, as DNA: TGTGCCTGGAGAGAACCCCCGAAGGACACCATATATTTT.

The chain recombines TRBV29-1 with TRBJ1-2; a possible D gene is TRBD1 (5 bases). CDR3 length: 12 amino acids. Trimming stripped 3 bases from V and 3 bases from J, with 8 bases between. The V gene's germline CDR1 is SQVTM and CDR2 ANQGSEA. This CDR3 is CSVEGTHYGYTF. The CDR3 region has the DNA TGCAGCGTTGAGGGGACTCACTATGGCTACACCTTC.

The V call is TRBV6-5, the J call TRBJ2-7; D call uncertain. The CDR3 sequence is 14 residues long. V gave up 0 bases and J gave up 1 base, with 7 bases separating them. Germline V lookup: CDR1 MNHEY, CDR2 SVGAGI. The CDR3 DNA reads TGTGCCAGCAGTTACTCGGGCAGGTCCTACGAGCAGTACTTC. Protein sequence: CASSYSGRSYEQYF.

This rearrangement joins TRBV10-3 to TRBJ2-3; D perhaps matches TRBD2 (7 bases). Germline values: CDR1 ENHRY, CDR2 SYGVKD. The CDR3 is made up of 14 amino acids. V shed 1 base and J shed 6 bases, with 11 bases lying between them. CDR3 bases: TGTGCCATCAGTGAGTGGGGGGGGCCGGATACGCAGTATTTT. As protein: CAISEWGGPDTQYF.

The chain employs TRBV4-3 and TRBJ2-7; 12 positions agree with TRBD2. The CDR3 is 14 amino acids. J lost 4 bases, V lost 4 bases, and 2 bases had no gene match. Germline values: CDR1 LGHNA, CDR2 YSLEER. The CDR3 bases are TGCGCCAGCAGCCCCGGGACTAGCGGGTACGAGCAGTACTTC. Its protein product is CASSPGTSGYEQYF.

The chain carries TRBV28 and TRBJ1-2; D not resolved. Germline V gene lookup returns CDR1 MDHEN and CDR2 SYDVKM. Trimming left V 6 bases short and J 8 bases short, with 10 bases between. The CDR3 sequence is 11 residues long. The CDR3 coding sequence is TGTGCCAGCAGCCTCTTGGGAGGCTACACCTTC. This encodes CASSLLGGYTF.

This clone occurred once. The rearrangement uses TRBV11-2 and TRBJ2-1; TRBD2 matches 10 bases. J was trimmed by 4 bases and V by 5 bases; bases with no gene match: 5. Per the germline V gene, CDR1 is SGHAT and CDR2 is FQNNGV. This CDR3 comprises 15 residues. The CDR3 here is CASSRRTSGYNEQFF. The CDR3 DNA follows: TGTGCCAGCAGCCGCAGGACTAGCGGATACAATGAGCAGTTCTTC.

This sequence joins TRBV7-8 and TRBJ1-1; 7 bases are shared with TRBD1. The CDR3 covers 15 residues. The germline V gene has CDR1 SGHVS and CDR2 FQNEAQ. V shed 1 base and J 1 base; nucleotides not matched to a gene: 3. The CDR3 sequence: CASSLVTGRNTEAFF. The CDR3 nucleotides read TGTGCCAGCAGCTTAGTGACAGGGAGGAACACTGAAGCTTTCTTT.

V gene TRBV27 combines with J gene TRBJ2-2; 12 bases match TRBD2. V lost 4 bases and J lost 7; bases outside the gene matches: 7. Per germline, CDR1 MNHEY and CDR2 SMNVEV (reference sequence). This CDR3 has 16 amino acids. CDR3 sequence: CASSSRLAGVGGELFF. CDR3 nucleotide sequence: TGTGCCAGCAGTTCGCGACTAGCGGGAGTCGGCGGGGAGCTGTTTTTT.

This clone was detected once. The J gene is TRBJ1-3, the V gene TRBV5-1; 7 nucleotides align to TRBD1. CDR3 length: 18 amino acids. The germline gives CDR1 SGHRS, CDR2 YFSETQ. Germline trimming cut 4 bases from V and 2 bases from J; bases unmatched to any gene: 15. CDR3 amino acids: CASSPAGVTGLTGNTIYF. The CDR3 DNA reads TGCGCCAGCAGCCCAGCAGGGGTGACAGGGTTGACTGGAAACACCATATATTTT.

This clone was seen a handful of times. The chain joins TRBV2 to TRBJ2-7; 7 positions match TRBD1. J gave up 3 bases and V 4 bases, and 0 bases lay outside the gene matches. The germline gives CDR1 SNHLY, CDR2 FYNNEI. The CDR3 runs to 12 residues. The CDR3 nucleotides are TGTGCCAGCAGTGGGGACAGCTACGAGCAGTACTTC. It translates to CASSGDSYEQYF. Together with reference TRBV2 and TRBJ2-7, the CDR3 gives the full variable domain: EPEVTQTPSHQVTQMGQEVILRCVPISNHLYFYWYRQILGQKVEFLVSFYNNEISEKSEIFDDQFSVERPDGSNFTLKIRSTKLEDSAMYFCASSGDSYEQYFGPGTRLTVT.

The chain links TRBV4-2 to TRBJ2-3; 7 bases line up with TRBD2. CDR3 length equals 15 residues. The V gene end was trimmed by 4 bases and the J gene end by 2 bases; junction bases not matched to a gene: 6. Germline CDR1 reads LGHNA; CDR2 reads YNFKEQ. The CDR3 nucleotides are TGTGCCAGCAGCCCCGTCAGCGGGATCACAGATACGCAGTATTTT. This encodes CASSPVSGITDTQYF.

J is TRBJ2-2 and V is TRBV18; 11 bases map to TRBD2. The CDR3 is 16 residues long. Looked up from germline, CDR1 is KGHSH and CDR2 is LQKENI. Losses at the gene ends were 9 bases for V and 0 bases for J; bases not matched to a gene: 6. The CDR3 DNA follows: TGTGCCAGTTCGACTAGCGGGACTCCGAACACCGGGGAGCTGTTTTTT. Protein sequence: CASSTSGTPNTGELFF. Full variable domain (outside the CDR3, taken from reference TRBV18 and TRBJ2-2): NAGVMQNPRHLVRRRGQEARLRCSPMKGHSHVYWYRQLPEEGLKFMVYLQKENIIDESGMPKERFSAEFPKEGPSILRIQQVVRGDSAAYFCASSTSGTPNTGELFFGEGSRLTVL.

The CDR3 nucleotides read TGTGCCAGCAGAGGACTAAGCCCCTACAATGAGCAGTTCTTC. Translated, it gives CASRGLSPYNEQFF. J is TRBJ2-1 and V is TRBV27; TRBD2 might be the D (6 bases). Trimming removed 6 bases at V and 2 bases at J, with 11 bases between. CDR1 is MNHEY and CDR2 is SMNVEV in the germline V gene (reference sequence). CDR3 length: 14 amino acids.

CDR3 DNA: TGCGCCAGCAGCTTGGGGCAGGGGTCCAATGAGCAGTTCTTC. This sequence encodes CASSLGQGSNEQFF. The gene calls are TRBV5-1 and TRBJ2-1; D might be TRBD1 (6 bases). Germline V gene lookup returns CDR1 SGHRS and CDR2 YFSETQ. V lost 0 bases to trimming and J lost 6 bases, with 10 bases between them. This CDR3 comprises 14 residues. Based on the CDR3 plus reference TRBV5-1 and TRBJ2-1, the full variable domain is KAGVTQTPRYLIKTRGQQVTLSCSPISGHRSVSWYQQTPGQGLQFLFEYFSETQRNKGNFPGRFSGRQFSNSRSEMNVSTLELGDSALYLCASSLGQGSNEQFFGPGTRLTVL.

The J gene is TRBJ2-3, the V gene TRBV4-3, with 13 positions matching TRBD2. Trimming took 4 bases from V and 0 from J; bases not matched to a gene: 7. The CDR3 sequence is 18 residues long. CDR1 and CDR2 from the germline V gene are LGHNA and YSLEER. The CDR3 DNA reads as TGCGCCAGCAGCCCCCGACTAGCGGGAGGATATAGCACAGATACGCAGTATTTT. Protein sequence: CASSPRLAGGYSTDTQYF.

In nucleotides, the CDR3 is TGTGCCAGCAGCAGATCGGCGCAAGAGACCCAGTACTTC. Its translation is CASSRSAQETQYF. V and J are TRBV11-2 and TRBJ2-5; no firm D call. The germline V gene has CDR1 SGHAT and CDR2 FQNNGV. The CDR3 has 13 amino acids. Trimming left V 5 bases short and J 2 bases short, with 9 bases between.

This clone was seen a few times. This chain connects TRBV11-2 to TRBJ2-7; perhaps TRBD1 as D (5 bases). V lost 2 bases and J lost 3, with 5 bases in between. There are 12 residues in the CDR3. From germline, CDR1 is SGHAT and CDR2 FQNNGV. CDR3 DNA: TGTGCCAGCAGCTTAACAGGCTACGAGCAGTACTTC. This encodes CASSLTGYEQYF.

The chain recombines TRBV11-2 with TRBJ2-1; D is perhaps TRBD1 (6 bases). Trimming shortened V by 6 bases and J by 9 bases, and 12 bases separated the two germline ends. The CDR3 contains 12 residues. Germline values: CDR1 SGHAT, CDR2 FQNNGV. The DNA for the CDR3 is TGTGCCAGCAGAGCGAGGGGGAGTGAGCAGTTCTTC. Translation gives CASRARGSEQFF.

CDR3 in DNA: TGTGCCACCAGCAGAGATCGGCATACCGGGGAGCTGTTTTTT. This sequence encodes CATSRDRHTGELFF. The chain recombines TRBV15 with TRBJ2-2; no definite D call. V was trimmed by 0 bases and J by 5 bases, leaving 7 bases between them. Germline values: CDR1 LNHNV, CDR2 YYDKDF (reference sequence). The CDR3 consists of 14 residues.

The rearrangement links TRBV19 to TRBJ1-5, with a possible D match to TRBD1 (5 bases). CDR1 is LNHDA, CDR2 SQIVND, per germline (reference sequence). V was clipped by 3 bases and J by 1 base, with 13 bases between them. The CDR3 contains 16 residues. Written as DNA, the CDR3 is TGTGCCAGTAGTATGCAGCAGGGTCTGAGCAATCAGCCCCAGCATTTT. Encoded protein: CASSMQQGLSNQPQHF. Looking up the rest from reference TRBV19 and TRBJ1-5 gives the full variable domain: DGGITQSPKYLFRKEGQNVTLSCEQNLNHDAMYWYRQDPGQGLRLIYYSQIVNDFQKGDIAEGYSVSREKKESFPLTVTSAQKNPTAFYLCASSMQQGLSNQPQHFGDGTRLSIL.

This sequence joins TRBV4-3 and TRBJ2-7; TRBD2 aligns across 10 bases. V gave up 0 bases and J gave up 4 bases; unmatched junction bases: 9. From germline, CDR1 is LGHNA and CDR2 YSLEER. This CDR3 spans 17 amino acids. CDR3 in amino acids: CASSQDLASGSQYEQYF. The CDR3 DNA reads as TGCGCCAGCAGCCAAGATCTGGCTAGCGGGAGCCAATACGAGCAGTACTTC.